This TCR beta chain was captured by sequencing in a study of blood T cell repertoires in COVID-19. Study information: Acute and convalescent COVID-19 samples came from the United States, Italy and Spain. PBMCs, B-cell-depleted T cells, or T cells provided the cDNA or gDNA that made up the material.

Study processing details: The authors estimated nucleated cell counts from reference gene primer amplification. Assay: immunoSEQ multiplex PCR; the TCRdb copy retains only in-frame clones and omits some. The DNA gave D and trimming, while V, J and clone size come from that table. The sample records about 82,000 clones, 75% to 90% being singletons. The germline gives CDR1 SQVTM, CDR2 ANQGSEA. Trimming cost V 3 bases and J 3 bases, with 15 bases left between them. The CDR3 is 14 residues long. The sequencing input was peripheral blood. The TCR was taken from a woman between 40 and 55 years old with active or convalescent COVID-19. The genes are TRBV29-1 and TRBJ2-7; D possibly corresponds to TRBD2 (7 bases). CDR3 DNA sequence: TGCAGCGTTGATGCGGGGGCGGGAAACTACGAGCAGTACTTC. Translated: CSVDAGAGNYEQYF.